These 17 T cell receptor beta chains came from one sample sequenced in a study of cytomegalovirus exposure and HLA in healthy donors. The PCR employed 60 Vbeta primers together with 13 Jbeta primers. The table came from immunoSEQ multiplex PCR; TCRdb's copy has only in-frame clones and leaves some out. The data hold about 220,000 clones, with 80% to 85% observed a single time. Sequences were obtained from PBMCs. These TCRs come from a boy aged 2-15 years in good health and CMV-seronegative.

The DNA of the CDR3 is TGTGCCAGCAGTTACAGGAGCGGTTATGGCTACACCTTC. It yields the protein CASSYRSGYGYTF. The chain recombines TRBV6-5 with TRBJ1-2; D remains ambiguous. Germline V gene data show CDR1 as MNHEY and CDR2 as SVGAGI. V gave up 2 bases and J gave up 5 bases, with 9 bases separating them. This CDR3 comprises 13 residues.

This clone has more than one count but fewer than ten. This chain links TRBV6-5 with TRBJ1-1; no clear D gene. Trimming removed 6 bases at V and 1 base at J, with 9 bases between. The CDR3 has 13 amino acids. Germline V lookup: CDR1 MNHEY, CDR2 SVGAGI. The DNA of the CDR3 is TGTGCCAGCAGGGAGACTTGGAACACTGAAGCTTTCTTT. It codes for CASRETWNTEAFF.

This clone was detected only once. The V and J genes are TRBV11-2 and TRBJ2-7, with 9 positions matching TRBD1. Trimming removed 5 bases from V and 3 bases from J; junction bases left unmatched: 5. The CDR3 covers 14 residues. CDR1 SGHAT and CDR2 FQNNGV come from the germline V gene. The CDR3 DNA reads TGTGCCAGCAGCCCCCGGACAGGGGTCTACGAGCAGTACTTC. Encoded protein: CASSPRTGVYEQYF.

This chain joins TRBV6-5 and TRBJ2-3, with 8 bases that match TRBD1. V trimming: 0 bases; J trimming: 3 bases; junction bases outside the gene matches: 5. The CDR3 extends over 16 amino acids. Germline loops: CDR1 MNHEY, CDR2 SVGAGI. The CDR3: CASSYSLQGVTDTQYF. The CDR3 coding sequence is TGTGCCAGCAGTTACTCGTTACAGGGGGTTACAGATACGCAGTATTTT.

This chain links TRBV29-1 with TRBJ2-1; 11 nucleotides match TRBD2. V trimming: 6 bases; J trimming: 5 bases; junction bases outside the gene matches: 3. Germline CDR1 is SQVTM and CDR2 is ANQGSEA. The length of the CDR3 is 13 residues. CDR3 sequence: CSVRSGGDNEQFF. Written as DNA, the CDR3 is TGCAGCGTCCGTAGCGGGGGGGACAATGAGCAGTTCTTC.

The V and J genes are TRBV6-5 and TRBJ2-5, with 8 bases that match TRBD1. V lost 2 bases and J lost 2; bases outside the gene matches: 1. Germline V lookup: CDR1 MNHEY, CDR2 SVGAGI. The CDR3 covers 14 residues. DNA for the CDR3: TGTGCCAGCAGTTACAACAGGGGGCAAGAGACCCAGTACTTC. Protein sequence: CASSYNRGQETQYF.

The CDR3 region is CASRRPRDFYGYTF. The CDR3 DNA sequence: TGTGCCAGCAGACGACCGCGGGACTTCTATGGCTACACCTTC. The V gene is TRBV6-5, the J gene TRBJ1-2; TRBD1 might be the D (5 bases). This CDR3 region has 14 residues. The germline V gene encodes CDR1 MNHEY and CDR2 SVGAGI. The V and J ends lost 6 bases and 4 bases respectively, with 15 bases between them.

CDR3 amino acids: CASTNRELGTDTQYF. CDR3 coding DNA: TGTGCCAGCACCAACAGGGAATTGGGCACAGATACGCAGTATTTT. The chain joins TRBV5-8 to TRBJ2-3, with D maybe TRBD1 (6 bases). V dropped 6 bases and J dropped 1 base, with 15 bases sitting between them. The CDR3 totals 15 residues. The germline CDR1 and CDR2 sequences are SGHTS and YDEGEE.

This clone was found a few times. The rearrangement uses TRBV29-1 and TRBJ1-1; D not resolved. V was pared by 6 bases and J by 0 bases, with 11 bases between. CDR3 size: 13 residues. Germline V CDR1 and CDR2: SQVTM, ANQGSEA. The CDR3 DNA follows: TGCAGCGTCCGGGGAAACATGAACACTGAAGCTTTCTTT. Protein sequence: CSVRGNMNTEAFF. Full variable domain (missing parts from reference TRBV29-1 and TRBJ1-1): SAVISQKPSRDICQRGTSLTIQCQVDSQVTMMFWYRQQPGQSLTLIATANQGSEATYESGFVIDKFPISRPNLTFSTLTVSNMSPEDSSIYLCSVRGNMNTEAFFGQGTRLTVV.

The chain is built from TRBV6-5 and TRBJ1-4; D remains ambiguous. The germline CDR1 and CDR2 sequences are MNHEY and SVGAGI. Trimming took 2 bases from V and 3 from J, leaving 10 bases between them. The CDR3 has 15 residues. Here the CDR3 reads CASSYREAANEKLFF. The DNA of the CDR3 is TGTGCCAGCAGTTACAGGGAGGCGGCTAATGAAAAACTGTTTTTT.

The rearrangement joins TRBV6-1 to TRBJ2-3; D may be TRBD2 (5 bases). Between the trimmed V and J ends, which lost 1 base and 4 bases, there was a span of 12 bases. This CDR3 region has 15 residues. CDR1 and CDR2 from the germline V gene are MNHNS and SASEGT. CDR3: CASSEVTGIADTQYF. The CDR3 DNA sequence: TGTGCCAGCAGTGAAGTTACGGGAATCGCAGATACGCAGTATTTT.

V usage is TRBV11-2 and J usage is TRBJ2-5; D unclear. The CDR3 has 14 amino acids. V was pared by 2 bases and J by 3 bases, with 10 bases between. Germline V CDR1 and CDR2: SGHAT, FQNNGV. CDR3 nucleotide sequence: TGTGCCAGCAGCTTAATGGCGGCTGAAGAGACCCAGTACTTC. It codes for CASSLMAAEETQYF.

This chain connects TRBV6-1 to TRBJ2-2, with D possibly matching TRBD2 (6 bases). The CDR3 is 13 amino acids. Trimming took off 7 bases at V and 5 bases at J, with 11 bases between the two ends. Germline V gene sequence: CDR1 MNHNS, CDR2 SASEGT. The CDR3: CASTPGGTGELFF. The CDR3 bases are TGTGCCAGCACCCCTGGGGGGACCGGGGAGCTGTTTTTT.

This chain links TRBV27 with TRBJ2-2, with 9 bases matching TRBD1. V gave up 2 bases and J gave up 2 bases; unmatched junction bases: 18. The germline V gene has CDR1 MNHEY and CDR2 SMNVEV (reference sequence). CDR3 length equals 21 residues. Here the CDR3 DNA reads TGTGCCAGCAGTTTACGTGCGATTACAGGGGGCGAGCGCCCAAACACCGGGGAGCTGTTTTTT. As protein: CASSLRAITGGERPNTGELFF.

This chain uses TRBV2 with TRBJ2-7, with 7 bases identical to TRBD1. Trimming removed 6 bases from V and 11 bases from J; junction bases left unmatched: 13. Germline-derived CDR1 and CDR2 are SNHLY and FYNNEI. The CDR3 runs to 13 residues. In DNA form, the CDR3 reads TGTGCCAGCAGCGATCGGGACAGCCTACCTAAGTACTTC. This encodes CASSDRDSLPKYF. Full variable domain (rest looked up from reference TRBV2 and TRBJ2-7): EPEVTQTPSHQVTQMGQEVILRCVPISNHLYFYWYRQILGQKVEFLVSFYNNEISEKSEIFDDQFSVERPDGSNFTLKIRSTKLEDSAMYFCASSDRDSLPKYFGPGTRLTVT.

This clone was counted once. The chain couples TRBV19 to TRBJ2-1; 9 bases line up with TRBD2. CDR3 size: 16 residues. V shed 5 bases, J shed 3 bases, and the junction held 8 bases outside the gene matches. The germline gives CDR1 LNHDA, CDR2 SQIVND (reference sequence). The CDR3: CASSLGLAGDYNEQFF. The DNA for the CDR3 is TGTGCCAGTAGTCTGGGACTAGCTGGGGACTACAATGAGCAGTTCTTC.

This chain links TRBV7-9 with TRBJ2-2; 14 positions match TRBD2. Germline values: CDR1 SEHNR, CDR2 FQNEAQ (reference sequence). The CDR3 has 16 amino acids. V trimming: 3 bases; J trimming: 6 bases; junction bases outside the gene matches: 3. The DNA for the CDR3 is TGTGCCAGCAGCTTCCGACTAGCGGGGGGGCCCGGGGAGCTGTTTTTT. Protein: CASSFRLAGGPGELFF.